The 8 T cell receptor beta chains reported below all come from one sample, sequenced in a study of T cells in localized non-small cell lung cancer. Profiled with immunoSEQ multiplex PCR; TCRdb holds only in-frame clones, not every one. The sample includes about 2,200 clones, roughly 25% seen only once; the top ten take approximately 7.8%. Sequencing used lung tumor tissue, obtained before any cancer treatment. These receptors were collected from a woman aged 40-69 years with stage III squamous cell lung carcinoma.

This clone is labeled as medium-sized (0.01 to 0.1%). The CDR3 sequence: CASSSQPGTGAYEQYF. The CDR3 nucleotides read TGTGCCAGCAGCTCTCAGCCCGGGACAGGGGCCTACGAGCAGTACTTC. The chain links TRBV11-3 to TRBJ2-7; 10 bases map to TRBD1. Germline V CDR1 and CDR2: SGHNT, YENEEA. V shed 4 bases, J shed 2 bases, and the junction held 8 bases outside the gene matches. The CDR3 contains 16 residues.

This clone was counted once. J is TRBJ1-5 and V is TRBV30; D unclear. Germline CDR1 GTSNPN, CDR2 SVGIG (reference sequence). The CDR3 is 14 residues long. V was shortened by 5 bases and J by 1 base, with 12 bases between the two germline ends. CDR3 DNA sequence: TGTGCCTGGGGTGGACGGCTGAGCAATCAGCCCCAGCATTTT. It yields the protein CAWGGRLSNQPQHF.

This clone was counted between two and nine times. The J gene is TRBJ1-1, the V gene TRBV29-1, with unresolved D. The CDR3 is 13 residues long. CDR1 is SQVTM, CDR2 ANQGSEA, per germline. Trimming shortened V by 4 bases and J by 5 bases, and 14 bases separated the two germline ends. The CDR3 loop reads CSVVVGVGTEAFF. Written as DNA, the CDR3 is TGCAGCGTTGTGGTAGGTGTGGGAACTGAAGCTTTCTTT.

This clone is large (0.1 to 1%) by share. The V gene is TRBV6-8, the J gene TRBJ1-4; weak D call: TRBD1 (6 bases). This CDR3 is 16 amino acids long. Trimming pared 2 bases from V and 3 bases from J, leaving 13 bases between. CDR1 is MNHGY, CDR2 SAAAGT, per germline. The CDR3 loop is CASSYPEEGANEKLFF. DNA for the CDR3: TGTGCCAGCAGTTACCCAGAGGAGGGGGCTAATGAAAAACTGTTTTTT.

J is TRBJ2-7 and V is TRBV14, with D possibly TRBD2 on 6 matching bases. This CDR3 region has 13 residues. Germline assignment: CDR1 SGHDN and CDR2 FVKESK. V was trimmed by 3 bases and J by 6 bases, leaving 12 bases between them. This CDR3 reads CASSHDLGGEQYF. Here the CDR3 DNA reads TGTGCCAGCAGCCACGATCTGGGGGGCGAGCAGTACTTC.

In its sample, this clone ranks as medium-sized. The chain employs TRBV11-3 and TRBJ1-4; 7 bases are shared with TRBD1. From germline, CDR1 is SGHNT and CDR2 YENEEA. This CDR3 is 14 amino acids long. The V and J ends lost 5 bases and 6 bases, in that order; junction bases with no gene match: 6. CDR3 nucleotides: TGTGCCAGCAGCAAAGGGGGCGGATATGAAAAACTGTTTTTT. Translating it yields CASSKGGGYEKLFF.

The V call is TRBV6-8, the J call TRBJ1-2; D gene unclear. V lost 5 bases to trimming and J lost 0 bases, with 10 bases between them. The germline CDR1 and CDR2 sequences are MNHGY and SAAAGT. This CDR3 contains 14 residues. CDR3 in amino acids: CASSLTTPNYGYTF. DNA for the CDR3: TGTGCCAGCAGTCTGACGACCCCTAACTATGGCTACACCTTC.

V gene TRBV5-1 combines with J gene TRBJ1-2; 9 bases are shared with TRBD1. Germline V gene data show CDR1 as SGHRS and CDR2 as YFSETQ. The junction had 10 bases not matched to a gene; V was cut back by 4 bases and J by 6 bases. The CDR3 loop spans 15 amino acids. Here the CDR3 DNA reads TGCGCCAGCAGCCCCCGAGCGGACAGGGGTAATGGCTACACCTTC. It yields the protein CASSPRADRGNGYTF. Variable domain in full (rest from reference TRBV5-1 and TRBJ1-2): KAGVTQTPRYLIKTRGQQVTLSCSPISGHRSVSWYQQTPGQGLQFLFEYFSETQRNKGNFPGRFSGRQFSNSRSEMNVSTLELGDSALYLCASSPRADRGNGYTFGSGTRLTVV.